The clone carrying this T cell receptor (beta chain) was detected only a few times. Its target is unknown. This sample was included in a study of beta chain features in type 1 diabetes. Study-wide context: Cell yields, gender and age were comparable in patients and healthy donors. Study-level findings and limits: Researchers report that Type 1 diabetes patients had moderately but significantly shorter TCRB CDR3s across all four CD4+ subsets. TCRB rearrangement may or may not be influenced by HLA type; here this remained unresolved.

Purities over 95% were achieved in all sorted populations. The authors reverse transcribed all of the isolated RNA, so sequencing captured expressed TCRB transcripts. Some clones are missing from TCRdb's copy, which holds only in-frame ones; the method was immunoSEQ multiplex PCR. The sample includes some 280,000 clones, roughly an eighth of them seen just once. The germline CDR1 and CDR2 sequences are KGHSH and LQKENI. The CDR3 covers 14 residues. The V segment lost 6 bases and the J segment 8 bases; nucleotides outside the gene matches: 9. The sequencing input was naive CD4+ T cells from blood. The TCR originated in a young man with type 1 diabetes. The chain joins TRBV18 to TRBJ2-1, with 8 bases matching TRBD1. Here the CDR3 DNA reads TGTGCCAGCTCGCTCGGGACAGGTTTCGATGAGCAGTTCTTC. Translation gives CASSLGTGFDEQFF.